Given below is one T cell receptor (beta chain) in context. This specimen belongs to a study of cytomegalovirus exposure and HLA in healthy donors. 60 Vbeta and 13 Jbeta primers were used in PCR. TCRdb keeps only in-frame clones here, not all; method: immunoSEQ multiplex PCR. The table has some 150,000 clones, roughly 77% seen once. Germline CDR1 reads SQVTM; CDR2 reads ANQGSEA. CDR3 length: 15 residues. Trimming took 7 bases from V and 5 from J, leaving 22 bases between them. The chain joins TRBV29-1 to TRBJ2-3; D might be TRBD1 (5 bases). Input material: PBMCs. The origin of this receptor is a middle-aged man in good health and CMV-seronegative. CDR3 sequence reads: CSAQLNQGGGDTQYF. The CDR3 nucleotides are TGCAGCGCCCAATTAAATCAGGGCGGTGGAGATACGCAGTATTTT.